This T cell receptor (beta chain) was identified during a study of CD8 T cells in Susac syndrome. Whole-study results and caveats: Within total CD8+ repertoires, sixteen Susac-specific public clones were found, and within CD8+ TEMRA repertoires, several.

Random-hexamer reverse transcription was applied to roughly 0.5 to 1 ug RNA. A single record per CDR3 protein comes from TCRdb applying MiXCR to the immunoSEQ multiplex PCR reads. The sample yields around 130,000 distinct CDR3 sequences, 85% to 95% seen once. The V and J ends lost 3 bases and 1 base respectively, with 10 bases between them. The CDR3 extends over 15 amino acids. Looked up from germline, CDR1 is LNHDA and CDR2 is SQIVND (reference sequence). Regarding this clonotype: The antigen remains unidentified.

The V gene is TRBV19, the J gene TRBJ1-5; D is ambiguous. The source material was CD8+ T cells from PBMCs. The clonotype was recovered from a human donor with Susac syndrome. The CDR3 spells CASSIPLPSNQPQHF. CDR3 nucleotide sequence: TGTGCCAGTAGTATCCCCCTACCCAGCAATCAGCCCCAGCATTTT. Combining the CDR3 with reference TRBV19 and TRBJ1-5 gives the whole variable domain DGGITQSPKYLFRKEGQNVTLSCEQNLNHDAMYWYRQDPGQGLRLIYYSQIVNDFQKGDIAEGYSVSREKKESFPLTVTSAQKNPTAFYLCASSIPLPSNQPQHFGDGTRLSIL.